This section outlines one T cell receptor (beta chain) sequence together with its context. This clonotype turned up a few times. Its recognized antigen is unknown. This may come from a read error, since a much larger clone is one base off. This sample is drawn from a study of identical twins (TCRdb year 2016). A note on the overall study: The study deep-sequenced TCR alpha and beta repertoires from monozygotic twins, unrelated adults of various ages and cord blood to test whether fetal clonotypes persist. To rule out contamination, the twin experiments were replicated at different times with different library preparation protocols. General conclusions and limits of the study: The excess sharing between twins in beta out-of-frame sequences was weaker because fewer shared sequences reduced the signal-to-noise ratio. Compared with coincidental sharing between unrelated individuals, out-of-frame TCR alpha sequences shared between twins showed an excess of sequences with low generation probability. Because the same donors could not be followed over many years, the conclusions relied on cross-sectional statistical analysis. Fewer insertions were carried by abundant cord blood beta clonotypes; a weaker similar trend was observed in young adult naive repertoires, while no such trend was observed in memory repertoires. In monozygotic twins, recombination models systematically underestimated out-of-frame TCR alpha sharing, but the models matched the sharing seen between unrelated individuals. Invariant T cells such as MAIT and iNKT could partly confound zero-insertion analyses, though diverse VJ usage argued against this for most clonotypes.

V ends up 4 bases short and J 4 bases short, with an unmatched junction base count of 1. There are 14 amino acids in the CDR3, from cysteine to phenylalanine inclusive. Only the CDR3 DNA is retained, 42 bases long and in frame from the first base. For CDR1 and CDR2, the germline V gene lists ENHRY and SYGVKD. Only healthy Caucasian donors were included. Library preparation employed 5' RACE. Sequenced using an Illumina HiSeq 2000. Template switching added a universal primer binding site, and the final cDNA carried a unique molecular identifier that allowed TCR cDNA molecules to be counted accurately. Specific primers in the conserved constant-segment region were used to synthesize first-strand cDNA for TCR alpha and beta chains. To control for contamination, every cDNA library was double barcoded, receiving both a SMART-Mk sample barcode and Illumina barcodes. TruSeq adapter sequences and Illumina sample barcodes were added in two successive PCR steps. TCR alpha and beta cDNA libraries were sequenced on the Illumina HiSeq platform with custom primers. The study's own analysis went as follows. Raw reads were processed with MiGEC to extract unique molecular identifiers, and MiXCR was used to determine CDR3 positions. Recombination models were inferred per individual with the repgenHMM and IGoR tools using an EM algorithm. The analysis of shared clonotypes was done with the tcR package in R, with sharing normalized by the product of cloneset sizes. To study raw recombination without the effects of thymic and clonal selection, out-of-frame nonproductive sequences were analyzed. The raw public reads went through TCRdb reprocessing: fastp at Q25, MiXCR clone calling, in-frame beta chains kept. Each record represents a unique CDR3 protein, reported with the most common genes and DNA among its rows. The V and J calls and clone size are TCRdb's, not the authors'. Across this sample there are around 1.7 million distinct CDR3 sequences, with about 30% seen only once. The biggest ten clones account for around 0.3% of the sample.

The source material was cord blood. The rearrangement combines TRBV10-3 with TRBJ2-3; 11 central bases correspond to TRBD1. This clonotype originated in a newborn girl in good health. The CDR3 has the sequence CAISGTGGPDTQYF. The sequenced DNA: TGTGCCATCAGTGGGACAGGGGGCCCAGATACGCAGTATTTT.